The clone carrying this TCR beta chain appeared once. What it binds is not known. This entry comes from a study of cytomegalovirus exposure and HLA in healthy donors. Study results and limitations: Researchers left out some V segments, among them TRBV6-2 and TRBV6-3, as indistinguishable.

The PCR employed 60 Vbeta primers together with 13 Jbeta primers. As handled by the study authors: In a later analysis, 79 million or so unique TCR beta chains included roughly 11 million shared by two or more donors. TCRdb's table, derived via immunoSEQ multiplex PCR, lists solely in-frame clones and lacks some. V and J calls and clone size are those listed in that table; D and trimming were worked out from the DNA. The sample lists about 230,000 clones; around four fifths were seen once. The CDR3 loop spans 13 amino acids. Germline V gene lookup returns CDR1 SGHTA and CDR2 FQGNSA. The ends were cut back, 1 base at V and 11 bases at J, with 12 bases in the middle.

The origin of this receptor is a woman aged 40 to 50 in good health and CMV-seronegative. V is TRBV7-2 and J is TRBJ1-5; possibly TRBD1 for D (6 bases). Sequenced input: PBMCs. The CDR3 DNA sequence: TGTGCCAGCAGCTTAGACAGGGATAAGTCCCAGCATTTT. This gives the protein CASSLDRDKSQHF.